The next 25 T cell receptor beta chains were all read from a single sample in a study of T cells in Graves' hyperthyroidism and ophthalmopathy. The CDR3 regions of TCR beta were amplified from RNA transcripts. First-round RT-PCR targeting the TCR CDR3 was performed with the HTBI primer set. TCRdb re-called the multiplex PCR reads with MiXCR, one entry per CDR3 protein. The sample has about 380,000 distinct CDR3 sequences, about 13% seen once. The sequenced sample consisted of blood. The receptors originated from a young man with Graves' hyperthyroidism that later progressed to Graves' ophthalmopathy.

This clonotype was observed many times. V gene TRBV3-1 combines with J gene TRBJ1-5; D perhaps matches TRBD1 (6 bases). The V and J ends lost 1 base and 0 bases respectively, with 16 bases between them. The germline V gene encodes CDR1 LGHDT and CDR2 YNNKEL (reference sequence). This CDR3 is built from 18 residues. The CDR3 DNA is TGTGCCAGCAGCCAAGCCCGACAGGTCCTTTATAGCAATCAGCCCCAGCATTTT. It specifies CASSQARQVLYSNQPQHF.

This clonotype was seen ten or more times. The CDR3 sequence is CASSKDRAKEKLFF. DNA for the CDR3: TGCGCCAGCAGCAAGGACAGGGCAAAGGAAAAACTGTTTTTT. The rearrangement uses TRBV5-1 and TRBJ1-4; TRBD1 aligns across 8 bases. Germline assignment: CDR1 SGHRS and CDR2 YFSETQ. With 4 bases clipped from V and 8 bases from J, the junction kept 7 bases outside the gene matches. This CDR3 region has 14 residues.

Comment on this clonotype: Possible read error: a much larger clone is one base away. This chain uses TRBV27 with TRBJ1-6; D remains ambiguous. Per germline, CDR1 MNHEY and CDR2 SMNVEV (reference sequence). Trimming took 4 bases from V and 4 from J, leaving 14 bases between them. This CDR3 has 16 residues. The CDR3 here is CASSYPPENYNSPLHF. The CDR3 nucleotides are TGTGCCAGCAGTTACCCGCCGGAGAATTATAATTCACCCCTCCACTTT.

In this sample, this clonotype turned up a few times. As DNA, the CDR3 is TGTGCCAGCAGCCCAGAATCTTTTTGGGCACTCGCCACAGATACGCAGTATTTT. Translated: CASSPESFWALATDTQYF. V gene TRBV4-2 combines with J gene TRBJ2-3; D unclear. The CDR3 contains 18 residues. Per the germline V gene, CDR1 is LGHNA and CDR2 is YNFKEQ. V lost 4 bases, J lost 2 bases, and 22 bases lay in between.

The V and J genes are TRBV20-1 and TRBJ2-3, with TRBD1 matching over 8 bases. J gave up 2 bases and V 5 bases, and 6 bases lay outside the gene matches. The CDR3 spans 14 residues. Germline CDR1 is DFQATT and CDR2 is SNEGSKA (reference sequence). DNA of the CDR3: TGCAGTGCTGAGACAGGGGTTCTCACAGATACGCAGTATTTT. Protein product: CSAETGVLTDTQYF.

This clonotype was observed at least ten times. The chain employs TRBV12-5 and TRBJ2-1, with 10 bases that match TRBD1. The V gene end was trimmed by 1 base and the J gene end by 5 bases; junction bases not matched to a gene: 8. CDR3 length equals 17 residues. The germline V gene encodes CDR1 LGHNT and CDR2 FRNRAP. As DNA, the CDR3 is TGTGCTAGTGGTTTGGACTCCGGGACAGGGGTCGACAATGAGCAGTTCTTC. Its translation: CASGLDSGTGVDNEQFF.

This clonotype has ten or more counts. V is TRBV7-9 and J is TRBJ1-4; the match to TRBD1 covers 8 bases. V was pared by 5 bases and J by 8 bases, with 13 bases of the junction left unmatched. The length of the CDR3 is 16 residues. Germline V gives CDR1 SEHNR, CDR2 FQNEAQ (reference sequence). The CDR3 here is CASSDYGTGPSEKLFF. The CDR3 DNA sequence: TGTGCCAGCAGCGACTACGGGACAGGCCCTTCCGAAAAACTGTTTTTT.

A few counts support this clonotype. The chain uses TRBV5-1 and TRBJ2-1, with D uncertain. The CDR3 spans 15 residues. Trimming shortened V by 6 bases and J by 2 bases, and 15 bases separated the two germline ends. In germline, CDR1 is SGHRS, CDR2 YFSETQ. CDR3 sequence reads: CASTAFNSPYNEQFF. Written as DNA, the CDR3 is TGCGCCAGCACGGCTTTCAACAGCCCCTACAATGAGCAGTTCTTC.

This clonotype was seen a few times. The chain has TRBV7-9 and TRBJ1-4; 7 nucleotides match TRBD1. Germline CDR1 reads SEHNR; CDR2 reads FQNEAQ (reference sequence). V was pared by 5 bases and J by 7 bases, with 10 bases of the junction left unmatched. The CDR3 is 15 residues long. The CDR3 DNA follows: TGTGCCAGCAGCGGAAACAGGGGAGATAGTGAAAAACTGTTTTTT. It encodes CASSGNRGDSEKLFF. Full variable domain (outside the CDR3, taken from reference TRBV7-9 and TRBJ1-4): DTGVSQNPRHKITKRGQNVTFRCDPISEHNRLYWYRQTLGQGPEFLTYFQNEAQLEKSRLLSDRFSAERPKGSFSTLEIQRTEQGDSAMYLCASSGNRGDSEKLFFGSGTQLSVL.

This clonotype was seen at least ten times. The chain couples TRBV3-1 to TRBJ2-1; 9 positions match TRBD1. Germline V gene sequence: CDR1 LGHDT, CDR2 YNNKEL (reference sequence). The CDR3 has 15 residues. Trimming at V came to 4 bases and at J to 3 bases, leaving 4 bases not matched to a gene. CDR3 sequence (DNA): TGTGCCAGCAGCCGAGGGACAGGGCACTACAATGAGCAGTTCTTC. It specifies CASSRGTGHYNEQFF.

The rearrangement joins TRBV9 to TRBJ1-6, with unresolved D. Trimming left V 3 bases short and J 7 bases short, with 14 bases between. The CDR3 loop spans 15 amino acids. Looked up from germline, CDR1 is SGDLS and CDR2 is YYNGEE. CDR3 region: CASSERGGINSPLHF. The CDR3 DNA follows: TGTGCCAGCAGCGAGCGGGGAGGGATCAATTCACCCCTCCACTTT.

V and J are TRBV11-3 and TRBJ1-1, with D maybe TRBD1 (6 bases). With 5 bases removed from V and 11 bases from J, the gap between germline ends came to 15 bases. Germline V gene sequence: CDR1 SGHNT, CDR2 YENEEA. The CDR3 totals 12 residues. DNA for the CDR3: TGTGCCAGCAGCCGGCCTGCGGGGGCTGCTTTCTTT. Translating it yields CASSRPAGAAFF.

The V gene is TRBV7-6, the J gene TRBJ1-3; D may be TRBD1 (6 bases). CDR3 length equals 15 residues. Germline-derived CDR1 and CDR2 are SGHVS and FNYEAQ. Trimming took 4 bases from V and 4 from J, leaving 14 bases between them. CDR3 residues: CASSSGPGVGNTIYF. In nucleotides, the CDR3 is TGTGCCAGCAGCTCTGGGCCAGGGGTAGGAAACACCATATATTTT.

This clonotype has ten or more counts. This chain links TRBV24-1 with TRBJ1-2, with D unresolved. CDR1 and CDR2 from the germline V gene are KGHDR and SFDVKD. CDR3 length: 12 residues. V lost 3 bases and J 6 bases, leaving 7 bases between the germline ends. CDR3 DNA sequence: TGTGCCACCAGTGATCTTTTCGATGGCTACACCTTC. This gives the protein CATSDLFDGYTF.

Ten or more counts support this clonotype. The chain has TRBV12-3 or TRBV12-4 and TRBJ1-3; a possible D gene is TRBD1 (5 bases). CDR3 length: 14 residues. V gave up 6 bases and J gave up 0 bases, with 9 bases separating them. DNA of the CDR3: TGTGCCAGCAGCCGGACAAGCTCTGGAAACACCATATATTTT. Translating gives CASSRTSSGNTIYF.

This clonotype was seen at least ten times. This chain joins TRBV6-1 and TRBJ2-5, with 13 bases lining up with TRBD2. CDR1 and CDR2 from the germline V gene are MNHNS and SASEGT. This CDR3 is built from 15 residues. The junction had 7 bases not matched to a gene; V was cut back by 7 bases and J by 5 bases. The CDR3 protein is CASKLAGGPEETQYF. The CDR3, as DNA: TGTGCCAGCAAACTAGCGGGGGGGCCGGAGGAGACCCAGTACTTC.

Ten or more counts support this clonotype. The chain combines TRBV24-1 with TRBJ1-5; 7 nucleotides agree with TRBD1. The germline V gene has CDR1 KGHDR and CDR2 SFDVKD. This CDR3 has 15 residues. V was pared by 3 bases and J by 3 bases, with 4 bases of the junction left unmatched. The CDR3 nucleotides are TGTGCCACCAGTGATGCCAGGGGGAACAATCAGCCCCAGCATTTT. As protein: CATSDARGNNQPQHF.

In this sample, this clonotype turned up many times. The gene calls are TRBV28 and TRBJ2-5; 10 nucleotides match TRBD1. J was trimmed by 2 bases and V by 6 bases; bases with no gene match: 6. This CDR3 contains 15 residues. Per germline, CDR1 MDHEN and CDR2 SYDVKM. In DNA, the CDR3 is TGTGCCAGCAGCGACGACAGGGGGCTTCAAGAGACCCAGTACTTC. This encodes CASSDDRGLQETQYF.

The chain has TRBV9 and TRBJ1-4; maybe TRBD1 (6 bases). V was shortened by 0 bases and J by 7 bases, with 16 bases between the two germline ends. The CDR3 runs 16 residues. Germline assignment: CDR1 SGDLS and CDR2 YYNGEE. The CDR3 spells CASSVAGRGGGEKLFF. The CDR3 DNA follows: TGTGCCAGCAGCGTAGCTGGCAGGGGCGGTGGTGAAAAACTGTTTTTT. The whole variable domain, remainder taken from reference TRBV9 and TRBJ1-4, is DSGVTQTPKHLITATGQRVTLRCSPRSGDLSVYWYQQSLDQGLQFLIQYYNGEERAKGNILERFSAQQFPDLHSELNLSSLELGDSALYFCASSVAGRGGGEKLFFGSGTQLSVL.

This clonotype was seen more than once but under ten times. The chain recombines TRBV6-1 with TRBJ2-5, with 7 nucleotides matching TRBD1. The CDR3 covers 16 residues. Germline CDR1 reads MNHNS; CDR2 reads SASEGT. After removal of 5 bases from V and 5 bases from J, the junction contained 14 bases not matched to a gene. The CDR3 loop reads CASSPEPTGFGETQYF. The DNA of the CDR3 is TGTGCCAGCAGTCCCGAACCGACAGGGTTTGGGGAGACCCAGTACTTC.

This clonotype was recorded a few times. A much larger clone lies one base from this, so it may be a read error. The rearrangement links TRBV2 to TRBJ1-6; maybe TRBD1 (5 bases). The CDR3 consists of 15 residues. Germline CDR1 reads SNHLY; CDR2 reads FYNNEI. This CDR3 reads CAGSRQSSYNSPLHF. In nucleotides, the CDR3 is TGTGCCGGCAGCCGACAGAGCTCCTATAATTCACCCCTCCACTTT.

This clonotype showed up just a few times. V is TRBV4-1 and J is TRBJ2-1; D is undetermined. The germline CDR1 and CDR2 sequences are MGHRA and YSYEKL. V was trimmed by 3 bases and J by 4 bases, leaving 4 bases between them. The CDR3 is made up of 12 amino acids. DNA for the CDR3: TGCGCCAGCAGCCACCCTTACAATGAGCAGTTCTTC. Protein product: CASSHPYNEQFF.

This clonotype was counted many times. The rearrangement links TRBV28 to TRBJ1-2; possibly TRBD1 for D (6 bases). Deletions cut 9 bases from V and 1 base from J, with 12 bases between. CDR1 is MDHEN, CDR2 SYDVKM, per germline. The CDR3 sequence is 13 residues long. Here the CDR3 reads CASTRGGNYGYTF. In DNA form, the CDR3 reads TGTGCCAGTACCAGGGGAGGTAACTATGGCTACACCTTC.

This clonotype was seen ten or more times. Written as DNA, the CDR3 is TGTGCCAGCAGCCAACCCGGGACCCCCACTCACGAGCAGTACTTC. Protein sequence: CASSQPGTPTHEQYF. The rearrangement uses TRBV3-1 and TRBJ2-7, with D perhaps given as TRBD1 or TRBD2 (5 bases each). The CDR3 covers 15 residues. In germline, CDR1 is LGHDT, CDR2 YNNKEL (reference sequence). The V end lost 2 bases, the J end lost 5 bases, and 16 bases lay between the germline ends.

Only a few counts were recorded for this clonotype. The rearrangement uses TRBV18 and TRBJ1-5; D is unresolved. CDR3 length: 13 amino acids. Germline CDR1 and CDR2: KGHSH and LQKENI. Trimming pared 3 bases from V and 4 bases from J, leaving 7 bases between. The CDR3 coding sequence is TGTGCCAGCTCACCCTCACATAATCAGCCCCAGCATTTT. Its protein is CASSPSHNQPQHF.